The clone carrying this T cell receptor (beta chain) was seen a few times. Its matching antigen is unknown. Before extraction, the whole blood was not fractionated, and total RNA was taken from it. The data stem from a study of human T cells and chemical hapten exposure. Background on the study: Small volume differences among pooled libraries mainly caused per-sample TCR yield variation.

Study outcomes and limitations: DPC sensitization produced no change in TCRs with frequency above 1 in 1000.

TCRdb re-called the 5' RACE reads with MiXCR, one entry per CDR3 protein. Of more than 75,000 distinct CDR3 sequences in the sample, more than 15% were seen once. Per germline, CDR1 MNHNS and CDR2 SASEGT. Trimming at V came to 2 bases and at J to 4 bases, leaving 7 bases not matched to a gene. The CDR3 sequence is 15 residues long. The J gene is TRBJ1-2, the V gene TRBV6-1; 7 bases agree with TRBD1. This receptor was obtained from a female donor in good health. The DNA for the CDR3 is TGTGCCAGCAGTGAAACGCAGGGGGGGGGCTATGGCTACACCTTC. Protein sequence: CASSETQGGGYGYTF.